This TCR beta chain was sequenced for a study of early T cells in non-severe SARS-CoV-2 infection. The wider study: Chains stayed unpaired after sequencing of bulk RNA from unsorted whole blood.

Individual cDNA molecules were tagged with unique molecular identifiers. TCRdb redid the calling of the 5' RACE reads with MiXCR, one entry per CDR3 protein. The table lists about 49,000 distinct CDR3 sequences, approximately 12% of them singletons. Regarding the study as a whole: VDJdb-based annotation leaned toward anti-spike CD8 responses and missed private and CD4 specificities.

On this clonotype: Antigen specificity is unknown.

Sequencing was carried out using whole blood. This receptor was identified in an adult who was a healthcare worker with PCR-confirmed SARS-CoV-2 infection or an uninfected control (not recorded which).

The DNA for the CDR3 is TGTGCCAGCAGCCTACAGTGGGGCAATGAGCAGTTCTTC. Its translation is CASSLQWGNEQFF. This chain uses TRBV7-9 with TRBJ2-1; D unclear. The CDR3 extends over 13 amino acids. CDR1 is SEHNR and CDR2 is FQNEAQ in the germline V gene (reference sequence). Trimming stripped 5 bases from V and 6 bases from J, with 11 bases between. The complete variable domain, with remaining parts taken from reference TRBV7-9 and TRBJ2-1, reads DTGVSQNPRHKITKRGQNVTFRCDPISEHNRLYWYRQTLGQGPEFLTYFQNEAQLEKSRLLSDRFSAERPKGSFSTLEIQRTEQGDSAMYLCASSLQWGNEQFFGPGTRLTVL.